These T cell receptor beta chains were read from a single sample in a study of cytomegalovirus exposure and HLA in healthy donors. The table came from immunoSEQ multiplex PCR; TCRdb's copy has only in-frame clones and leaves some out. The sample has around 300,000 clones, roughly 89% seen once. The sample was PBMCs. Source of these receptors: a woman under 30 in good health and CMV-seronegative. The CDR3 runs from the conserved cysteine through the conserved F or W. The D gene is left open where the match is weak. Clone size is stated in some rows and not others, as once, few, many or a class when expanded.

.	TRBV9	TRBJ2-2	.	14	CASSVKQGHGELFF	TGTGCCAGCAGCGTAAAACAGGGCCACGGGGAGCTGTTTTTT
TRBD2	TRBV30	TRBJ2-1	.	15	CAWRMGRGAHNEQFF	TGTGCCTGGAGAATGGGGCGGGGGGCCCACAATGAGCAGTTCTTC
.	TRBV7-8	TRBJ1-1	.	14	CASSPNRVSTEAFF	TGTGCCAGCAGCCCGAACAGGGTAAGCACTGAAGCTTTCTTT
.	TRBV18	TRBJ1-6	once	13	CASSPAESLPLHF	TGTGCCAGCTCACCAGCGGAGAGTCTACCCCTCCACTTT
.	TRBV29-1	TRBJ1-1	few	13	CSVDKSTSTEAFF	TGCAGCGTAGACAAATCCACCAGCACTGAAGCTTTCTTT
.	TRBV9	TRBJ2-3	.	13	CASSLRRADTQYF	TGTGCCAGCAGCCTCCGTAGAGCAGATACGCAGTATTTT
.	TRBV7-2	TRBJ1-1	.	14	CASSLSGQNTEAFF	TGTGCCAGCAGCTTATCGGGACAGAACACTGAAGCTTTCTTT
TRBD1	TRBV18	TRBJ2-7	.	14	CASSSSTGGYEQYF	TGTGCCAGCTCATCATCGACAGGGGGCTACGAGCAGTACTTC
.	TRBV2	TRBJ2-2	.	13	CASTPGNTGELFF	TGTGCCAGTACCCCAGGGAACACCGGGGAGCTGTTTTTT
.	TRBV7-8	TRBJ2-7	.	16	CASSSWAQRDTYEQYF	TGTGCCAGCAGCTCCTGGGCACAGAGGGATACCTACGAGCAGTACTTC
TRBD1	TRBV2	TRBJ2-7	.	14	CASTPGQGINEQYF	TGTGCCAGCACCCCGGGACAGGGAATCAACGAGCAGTACTTC
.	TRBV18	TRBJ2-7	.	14	CASSPESWGDEQYF	TGTGCCAGCTCACCCGAATCATGGGGAGACGAGCAGTACTTC
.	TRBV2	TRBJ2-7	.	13	CASSRTGIHEQYF	TGTGCCAGCAGTCGAACAGGGATCCACGAGCAGTACTTC
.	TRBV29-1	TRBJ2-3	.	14	CSVESWTATDTQYF	TGCAGCGTTGAGTCGTGGACAGCTACAGATACGCAGTATTTT
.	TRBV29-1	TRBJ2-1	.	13	CSVDRQGGDEQFF	TGCAGCGTTGATCGACAGGGCGGGGATGAGCAGTTCTTC
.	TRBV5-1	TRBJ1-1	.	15	CASSLDSFMNTEAFF	TGCGCCAGCAGCTTGGACAGTTTCATGAACACTGAAGCTTTCTTT
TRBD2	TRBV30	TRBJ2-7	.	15	CAWSSPLAGYEEQYF	TGTGCCTGGAGTTCTCCCCTAGCGGGGTACGAAGAGCAGTACTTC
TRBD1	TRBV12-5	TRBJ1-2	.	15	CASGLPQQGARGYTF	TGTGCTAGTGGTTTGCCACAACAGGGGGCGAGGGGCTACACCTTC
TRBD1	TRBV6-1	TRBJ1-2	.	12	CASSTGGGGYTF	TGTGCCAGCAGTACAGGGGGAGGTGGCTACACCTTC
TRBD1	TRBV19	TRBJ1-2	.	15	CASSFPGQGANGYTF	TGTGCCAGTAGTTTCCCGGGACAGGGGGCGAATGGCTACACCTTC
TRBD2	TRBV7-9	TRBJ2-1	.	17	CASSSYTSGGSYNEQFF	TGTGCCAGCAGCTCCTATACTAGCGGGGGATCCTACAATGAGCAGTTCTTC
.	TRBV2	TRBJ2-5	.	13	CASTHTRARAQYF	TGTGCCAGCACCCACACACGGGCGCGGGCCCAGTACTTC